The clone carrying this T cell receptor beta chain was detected once. Its cognate antigen is unknown. This CDR3 has 17 amino acids. Germline V lookup: CDR1 SGHRS, CDR2 YFSETQ. Trimming removed 1 base from V and 0 bases from J; junction bases left unmatched: 10. This entry is derived from a study of CD4 T cells in relation to SARS-CoV-2 and coronaviruses. General observations from the study: Memory recall responses, not primary responses primed in culture, are what the assay detects.

Generated by immunoSEQ multiplex PCR, the TCRdb table keeps only in-frame clones and is missing some. The repertoire holds tens of thousands of clones, 90% to 95% seen once, with around 0.21% in the top ten. The unexposed donors gave CD4+ T cells in about 2010-2018, prior to COVID-19. This sequence joins TRBV5-1 and TRBJ2-7, with 7 bases fitting TRBD1. The TCR originated in a human donor in good health. Sample: naive CD4+ T cells from PBMCs. The sample's subset: naive CD4+ T cells isolated by negative enrichment. This CDR3 is CASSLRLGTATSYEQYF. As DNA, the CDR3 is TGCGCCAGCAGCTTGAGATTGGGGACAGCGACCTCCTACGAGCAGTACTTC.